One T cell receptor (beta chain) is described in this entry. The data are from a study of blood T cell repertoires in COVID-19. Study information: Whether acute or convalescent, the COVID-19 samples came from the United States, Italy and Spain. The cDNA or gDNA used as material had been derived from T cells, B-cell-depleted T cells, or PBMCs.

V lost 6 bases to trimming and J lost 8 bases, with 16 bases between them. The CDR3 is 14 amino acids. CDR1 is SGHTA and CDR2 is FQGTGA in the germline V gene. Under the authors' procedure: Cell counts per sample came from amplifying reference gene primers. TCRdb's table, derived via immunoSEQ multiplex PCR, lists solely in-frame clones and lacks some. V and J calls plus clone size are reproduced from that table; the DNA served to infer D and trimming. The sample gives a few hundred thousand clones, 85% to 90% of which show up once; 3.7% is in the top ten. The sequencing sample was made of peripheral blood. This clonotype was sampled from a woman in her thirties or forties with acute or convalescent COVID-19. This rearrangement joins TRBV7-3 to TRBJ2-2, with D possibly matching TRBD2 (5 bases). The CDR3 protein is CASRERPLLGELFF. For the CDR3, the DNA is TGTGCCAGCAGGGAGCGGCCCCTCTTGGGGGAGCTGTTTTTT.